This TCR beta chain emerged from a study of blood T cell repertoires in COVID-19. Study details: The samples span acute and convalescent COVID-19 from the United States, Italy and Spain.

Participants had their cohort set by participant-reported clinical history. Sequenced by immunoSEQ multiplex PCR; TCRdb stores in-frame clones only, minus some. The sample records about 180,000 clones, roughly 87% being singletons. The sequenced sample consisted of PBMCs or T cells enriched from blood (not recorded which). The receptor comes from a woman aged 50 to 60 who had recovered from COVID-19.

CDR3 region: CASSLYQDNQPQHF. CDR3 nucleotide sequence: TGTGCCAGCAGTTTATACCAGGACAATCAGCCCCAGCATTTT. The chain is built from TRBV28 and TRBJ1-5, with D unresolved. Germline-derived CDR1 and CDR2 are MDHEN and SYDVKM. Trimming pared 1 base from V and 3 bases from J, leaving 7 bases between. This CDR3 region has 14 residues.